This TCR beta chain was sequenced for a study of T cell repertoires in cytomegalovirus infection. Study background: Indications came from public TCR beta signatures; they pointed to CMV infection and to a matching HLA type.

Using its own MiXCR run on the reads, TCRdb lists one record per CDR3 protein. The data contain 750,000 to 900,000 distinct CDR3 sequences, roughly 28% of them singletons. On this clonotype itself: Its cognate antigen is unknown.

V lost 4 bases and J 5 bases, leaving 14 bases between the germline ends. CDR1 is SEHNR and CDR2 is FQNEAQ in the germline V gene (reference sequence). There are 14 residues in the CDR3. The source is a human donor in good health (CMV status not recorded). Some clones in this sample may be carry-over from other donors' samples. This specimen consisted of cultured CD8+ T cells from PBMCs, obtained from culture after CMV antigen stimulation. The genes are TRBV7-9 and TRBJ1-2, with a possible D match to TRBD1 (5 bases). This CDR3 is CASSSGQMFYGYTF. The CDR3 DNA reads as TGTGCCAGCAGCTCGGGGCAGATGTTTTATGGCTACACCTTC.